Given below is one T cell receptor (beta chain) in context. This specimen comes from a study of shared clonotypes between healthy human individuals. Using immunoSEQ multiplex PCR, the repertoire was profiled, and TCRdb retains in-frame clones only, with some absent. The table has millions of clones, about 95% seen once; the top ten hold 1% to 1.3%. The CDR3 is 16 residues long. Per germline, CDR1 LNHDA and CDR2 SQIVND (reference sequence). The V gene lost 5 bases and the J gene lost 3 bases, with 20 bases spanning the gap. Terminally differentiated effector memory CD45RA+ cells were left out of the naive CD8 fraction, which was CD45RO-negative and positively selected for CCR7.

The TCR was taken from a man younger than 30 in good health. Sequencing was done on a sample of naive CD8+ T cells sorted from blood. This chain joins TRBV19 and TRBJ2-7, with D perhaps assigned TRBD1 or TRBD2 (5 bases each). CDR3 protein: CASSLVSGTAGYEQYF. CDR3 nucleotides: TGTGCCAGTAGTCTCGTTTCCGGGACCGCGGGCTACGAGCAGTACTTC.